The T cell receptor beta chain described here comes from a study of identical twins. MiXCR was run by TCRdb on the 5' RACE reads, yielding one entry per CDR3 protein. This repertoire shows around 1.7 million distinct CDR3 sequences, under 35% found once; its top ten account for about 0.27%. This clonotype has at least ten counts. The CDR3 loop spans 13 amino acids. The germline V and J ends were trimmed by 4 bases and 4 bases, with 11 bases remaining between them. Germline loops: CDR1 SGHRS, CDR2 YFSETQ. The V and J genes are TRBV5-1 and TRBJ1-1; D is perhaps TRBD1 (6 bases). The sequencing input was cord blood. This receptor was taken from a newborn girl in good health. This CDR3 is CASSLNRATEAFF. The DNA of the CDR3 is TGCGCCAGCAGCCTAAACAGGGCCACTGAAGCTTTCTTT.